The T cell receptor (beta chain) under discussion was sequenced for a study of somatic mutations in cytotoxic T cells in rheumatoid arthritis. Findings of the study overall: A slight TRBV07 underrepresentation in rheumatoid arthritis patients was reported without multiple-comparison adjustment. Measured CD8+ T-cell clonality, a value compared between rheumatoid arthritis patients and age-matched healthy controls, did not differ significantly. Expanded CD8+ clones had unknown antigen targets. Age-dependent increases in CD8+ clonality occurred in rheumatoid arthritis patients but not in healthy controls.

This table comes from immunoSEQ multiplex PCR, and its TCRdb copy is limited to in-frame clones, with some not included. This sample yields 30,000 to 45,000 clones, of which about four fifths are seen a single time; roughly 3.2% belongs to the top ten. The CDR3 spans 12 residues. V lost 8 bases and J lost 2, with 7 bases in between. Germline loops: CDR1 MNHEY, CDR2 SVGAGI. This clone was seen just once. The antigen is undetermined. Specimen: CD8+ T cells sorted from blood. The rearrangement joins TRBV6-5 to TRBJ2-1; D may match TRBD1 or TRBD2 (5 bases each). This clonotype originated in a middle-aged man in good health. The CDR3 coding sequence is TGTGCCAGCGGGGGTACCTACAATGAGCAGTTCTTC. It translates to CASGGTYNEQFF.